The next 12 T cell receptor beta chains were all read from a single sample in a study of control samples from healthy donors and cancer patients. The repertoire was sequenced with immunoSEQ multiplex PCR; TCRdb's copy has only in-frame clones and lacks some. The sample carries around 59,000 clones, more than 85% recorded once. Sequencing was done on a sample of PBMCs. The receptors were sampled from a middle-aged man with colorectal cancer.

The gene calls are TRBV30 and TRBJ1-6; TRBD1 aligns across 11 bases. The ends lost 7 bases at V and 7 bases at J; junction bases unmatched: 6. Germline V gene lookup returns CDR1 GTSNPN and CDR2 SVGIG (reference sequence). The CDR3 is 14 amino acids. CDR3 DNA: TGTGCCTCGTCCGGACAGGGGGCAAATTCACCCCTCCACTTT. Its translation: CASSGQGANSPLHF. The full variable domain, rest sourced from reference TRBV30 and TRBJ1-6, is SQTIHQWPATLVQPVGSPLSLECTVEGTSNPNLYWYRQAAGRGLQLLFYSVGIGQISSEVPQNLSASRPQDRQFILSSKKLLLSDSGFYLCASSGQGANSPLHFGNGTRLTVT.

The chain uses TRBV27 and TRBJ1-5; weak D call: TRBD1 (6 bases). Trimming left V 6 bases short and J 5 bases short, with 14 bases between. CDR1 and CDR2 from the germline V gene are MNHEY and SMNVEV (reference sequence). The CDR3 covers 14 residues. This chain's CDR3 is CASSPRGWHQPQHF. Here the CDR3 DNA reads TGTGCCAGCAGCCCGAGGGGGTGGCATCAGCCCCAGCATTTT.

CDR3 DNA sequence: TGCGCCAGCAGCTTGGCCGACGGATACCATGGCTACACCTTC. Residues: CASSLADGYHGYTF. This chain joins TRBV5-1 and TRBJ1-2; no clear D. Germline CDR1 is SGHRS and CDR2 is YFSETQ. CDR3 length equals 14 residues. The V gene lost 0 bases and the J gene lost 6 bases, with 12 bases spanning the gap.

V is TRBV19 and J is TRBJ2-3; 13 nucleotides line up with TRBD2. CDR1 LNHDA and CDR2 SQIVND come from the germline V gene (reference sequence). With 6 bases clipped from V and 6 bases from J, the junction kept 6 bases outside the gene matches. CDR3 size: 15 residues. CDR3 loop: CASSKLAGGMDTQYF. In nucleotides, the CDR3 is TGTGCCAGTAGCAAACTAGCGGGGGGGATGGATACGCAGTATTTT.

The genes are TRBV20-1 and TRBJ2-1, with D unresolved. The CDR3 is 10 amino acids. Germline CDR1 DFQATT, CDR2 SNEGSKA (reference sequence). The CDR3 sequence: CSAGQAEQFF. The CDR3, as DNA: TGCAGCGCCGGTCAGGCGGAGCAGTTCTTC.

In the case of this clone: Mismatch with germline at one junction end may stem from a read error. The V gene is TRBV5-4, the J gene TRBJ2-5; 10 bases line up with TRBD2. CDR3 length equals 17 residues. Germline values: CDR1 SGHNT, CDR2 YYREEE (reference sequence). This chain's CDR3 is CASSLMVLAGEQGTQYF. CDR3 DNA: TGTGCCAGCAGCTTGATGGTGCTAGCGGGGGAGCAAGGGACCCAGTACTTC.

The CDR3: CATSEGGLDTQYF. The CDR3 nucleotides are TGTGCCACCAGTGAGGGGGGGTTAGATACGCAGTATTTT. This rearrangement joins TRBV24-1 to TRBJ2-3, with 7 bases fitting TRBD2. The CDR3 contains 13 residues. V trimming: 4 bases; J trimming: 5 bases; junction bases outside the gene matches: 2. Per germline, CDR1 KGHDR and CDR2 SFDVKD.

The chain links TRBV2 to TRBJ2-1, with 7 bases fitting TRBD2. There are 15 residues in the CDR3. Germline CDR1 and CDR2: SNHLY and FYNNEI. The V gene end was trimmed by 10 bases and the J gene end by 7 bases; junction bases not matched to a gene: 16. As DNA, the CDR3 is TGTGCCACCAGCCCGGAAGCGGGGCCTGGGAATGAGCAGTTCTTC. This gives the protein CATSPEAGPGNEQFF.

CDR3 in amino acids: CAWSTGLAGGATEQFF. In nucleotides, the CDR3 is TGTGCCTGGAGTACGGGACTAGCGGGGGGTGCCACCGAGCAGTTCTTC. The chain employs TRBV30 and TRBJ2-1; 15 nucleotides agree with TRBD2. CDR3 size: 16 residues. CDR1 and CDR2 (germline): GTSNPN, SVGIG (reference sequence). J gave up 10 bases and V 2 bases, and 9 bases lay outside the gene matches.

The rearrangement links TRBV29-1 to TRBJ2-1; the match to TRBD2 covers 13 bases. CDR3 length equals 14 residues. V shed 5 bases, J shed 4 bases, and the junction held 2 bases outside the gene matches. In germline, CDR1 is SQVTM, CDR2 ANQGSEA. The CDR3 spells CSVRTSGGYNEQFF. CDR3 nucleotides: TGCAGCGTTCGGACTAGCGGGGGATACAATGAGCAGTTCTTC.

The DNA for the CDR3 is TGCGCCAGCAGCAAAGACAGGGGGCTCACTGAAGCTTTCTTT. The encoded protein is CASSKDRGLTEAFF. The chain combines TRBV5-1 with TRBJ1-1, with 10 bases aligning to TRBD1. The length of the CDR3 is 14 residues. CDR1 SGHRS and CDR2 YFSETQ come from the germline V gene. V gave up 4 bases and J gave up 4 bases; unmatched junction bases: 4. Full variable domain (rest looked up from reference TRBV5-1 and TRBJ1-1): KAGVTQTPRYLIKTRGQQVTLSCSPISGHRSVSWYQQTPGQGLQFLFEYFSETQRNKGNFPGRFSGRQFSNSRSEMNVSTLELGDSALYLCASSKDRGLTEAFFGQGTRLTVV.

The chain links TRBV6-1 to TRBJ1-3; 9 bases are shared with TRBD1. V lost 3 bases and J lost 4; bases outside the gene matches: 13. CDR3 length: 18 residues. From germline, CDR1 is MNHNS and CDR2 SASEGT. DNA of the CDR3: TGTGCCAGCAGTGAGACCTCCCCGGGACAGGGAATCGGAAACACCATATATTTT. Translating it yields CASSETSPGQGIGNTIYF.